This T cell receptor (beta chain) appears in the sequencing data of a study of radiation and T cells in renal cell carcinoma. The time point was: blood 4 weeks post-SBRT, at nephrectomy. The treatment denotes: 15 Gy SBRT to primary tumor, nephrectomy 4 weeks later. Nephrectomy followed 15 Gy stereotactic body radiation by 4 weeks. After SBRT, blood was collected at 2 and 4 weeks, plus baseline. Repertoires were generated with immunoSEQ multiplex PCR, while TCRdb's copy carries only in-frame clones and drops some. The sample has 120,000 to 150,000 clones; around nine tenths are singletons. V was pared by 3 bases and J by 4 bases, with 11 bases between. Germline assignment: CDR1 SGHTA and CDR2 FQGNSA. CDR3 length equals 14 residues. Study outcomes and limitations: Baseline intratumoral clonotype presence is unknown without pretreatment biopsies.

With respect to this clone: Its antigen is as yet unknown.

The sample here was blood, taken from a patient whose treatment included radiotherapy and nephrectomy. This receptor was taken from a woman aged 45-65 years with renal cell carcinoma. The chain employs TRBV7-2 and TRBJ2-3; D ambiguous. CDR3 nucleotides: TGTGCCAGCAGCTTTCAGAGTGGGGCAGATACGCAGTATTTT. Translation: CASSFQSGADTQYF.